The source of this TCR beta chain is a study of OX40 agonist ivuxolimab in advanced cancers. Across the whole study: Those enrolled were about 82% male, with a mean age of about 60 years and ages from roughly 23 to 80. Eligibility admitted prior anti-PD-1, anti-PD-L1 or anti-CTLA-4 therapy; around 38% had some. Study results and limitations: Both blood CD4+ and CD8+ T cells showed clonal growth by week 6 at 0.1 to 3.0 mg/kg.

Comment on this clone: Its antigen is currently unknown.

Here immunoSEQ multiplex PCR was the method, and the copy in TCRdb shows in-frame clones only, minus some. Among 65,000 to 80,000 clones, approximately 90% were seen once, and the ten largest hold over 0.35%. Germline V gene data show CDR1 as ENHRY and CDR2 as SYGVKD. The V end was cut by 3 bases, the J end by 6 bases, with 14 bases between. The CDR3 is 14 residues long. The sequence was obtained from an adult with an advanced solid tumor such as melanoma, head and neck, liver or kidney cancer. J is TRBJ1-2 and V is TRBV10-3, with D possibly TRBD1 on 6 matching bases. The sequencing used CD4+ or CD8+ T cells sorted from blood, collected in a trial of the OX40 agonist ivuxolimab. The CDR3 is CAISDLQGPDGYTF. CDR3 in DNA: TGTGCCATCAGTGACCTACAGGGCCCCGATGGCTACACCTTC.